This T cell receptor beta chain is drawn from a study of identical twins. General study findings and limits: In monozygotic twins, models underestimated the sharing of out-of-frame TCR alpha. Among beta out-of-frame sequences, excess sharing between twins appeared weaker. Fewer insertions characterized abundant cord blood beta clonotypes, whereas memory repertoires showed none. Because invariant MAIT and iNKT cells could be present, zero-insertion analyses could be partly confounded.

TCRdb used MiXCR to reprocess the 5' RACE reads, holding one entry per CDR3 protein. The data contain approximately 500,000 distinct CDR3 sequences, around 15% of them singletons. The CDR3 is 14 residues long. Per the germline V gene, CDR1 is DFQATT and CDR2 is SNEGSKA (reference sequence). V lost 0 bases and J lost 3, with 10 bases in between. This clonotype was counted only a few times. No antigen is known for it. The same data also went into a second study, on yellow fever vaccine responses in identical twins.

The sequence was obtained from a woman aged 18-29 years in good health. The specimen was CD4+ T cells sorted from blood. V is TRBV20-1 and J is TRBJ2-3; D remains unclear. The CDR3, as DNA: TGCAGTGCTAGAGAGGTGGGCAGTACAGATACGCAGTATTTT. Its protein product is CSAREVGSTDTQYF.